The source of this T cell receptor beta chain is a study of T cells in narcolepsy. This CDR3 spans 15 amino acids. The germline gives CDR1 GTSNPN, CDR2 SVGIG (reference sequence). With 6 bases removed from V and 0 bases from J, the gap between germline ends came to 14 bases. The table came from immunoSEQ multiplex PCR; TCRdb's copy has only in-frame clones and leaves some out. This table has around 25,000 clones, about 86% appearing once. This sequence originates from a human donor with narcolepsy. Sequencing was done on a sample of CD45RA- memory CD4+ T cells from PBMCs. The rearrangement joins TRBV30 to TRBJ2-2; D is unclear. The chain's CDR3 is CACPPGRSNTGELFF. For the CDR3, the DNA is TGTGCCTGCCCGCCGGGCAGGTCGAACACCGGGGAGCTGTTTTTT.